Below are 11 T cell receptor beta chains sequenced from a single sample in a study of T cell responses to AZD1222 COVID-19 vaccine. Assay: immunoSEQ multiplex PCR; the TCRdb copy retains only in-frame clones and omits some. The data show about 56,000 clones, roughly three quarters seen once. The sample in question was peripheral blood, obtained 28 days after the second AZD1222 dose. Every receptor here comes from an adult who received the AZD1222 COVID-19 vaccine.

DNA of the CDR3: TGCGCCAGCAGTGAGTCATTAGGGCGGGGGGATGATAGAGATACGCAGTATTTT. Amino acids: CASSESLGRGDDRDTQYF. J is TRBJ2-3 and V is TRBV10-1; 8 nucleotides match TRBD2. Germline CDR1 and CDR2: WNHNN and SYGVQD (reference sequence). CDR3 length: 18 residues. The J segment lost 5 bases and the V segment lost 0 bases, leaving 13 bases of the junction unmatched.

This chain connects TRBV7-3 to TRBJ1-1; weak D call: TRBD1 (6 bases). Germline assignment: CDR1 SGHTA and CDR2 FQGTGA. V was clipped by 5 bases and J by 2 bases, with 12 bases between them. This CDR3 comprises 14 residues. The CDR3 DNA is TGTGCCAGCAGCAGTACAGGGACTAACACTGAAGCTTTCTTT. Amino acid sequence: CASSSTGTNTEAFF.

This clone was recorded a few times. This chain joins TRBV6-4 and TRBJ1-2; weak D call: TRBD1 (5 bases). The CDR3 runs to 15 residues. Germline V gene sequence: CDR1 MRHNA, CDR2 SNTAGT. The V end lost 5 bases, the J end lost 6 bases, and 19 bases lay between the germline ends. CDR3 coding DNA: TGTGCCAGCAGTTTTGGGGCGGACCGAGTAGATGGCTACACCTTC. It encodes CASSFGADRVDGYTF.

This clone was detected many times. The rearrangement links TRBV14 to TRBJ1-2, with D unclear. CDR3 length equals 11 residues. Trimming removed 0 bases at V and 7 bases at J, with 3 bases between. Germline V gives CDR1 SGHDN, CDR2 FVKESK. CDR3 in amino acids: CASSQESGYTF. In nucleotides, the CDR3 is TGTGCCAGCAGCCAAGAGAGTGGCTACACCTTC. Full variable domain (remainder filled in from reference TRBV14 and TRBJ1-2): EAGVTQFPSHSVIEKGQTVTLRCDPISGHDNLYWYRRVMGKEIKFLLHFVKESKQDESGMPNNRFLAERTGGTYSTLKVQPAELEDSGVYFCASSQESGYTFGSGTRLTVV.

The chain uses TRBV28 and TRBJ1-5; D gene unclear. This CDR3 has 15 residues. Trimming removed 5 bases at V and 3 bases at J, with 14 bases between. The germline V gene has CDR1 MDHEN and CDR2 SYDVKM. The CDR3 is CASSPSMDTNQPQHF. The CDR3 DNA reads TGTGCCAGCAGTCCAAGCATGGATACCAATCAGCCCCAGCATTTT. Supplemented by reference TRBV28 and TRBJ1-5, the full variable domain reads DVKVTQSSRYLVKRTGEKVFLECVQDMDHENMFWYRQDPGLGLRLIYFSYDVKMKEKGDIPEGYSVSREKKERFSLILESASTNQTSMYLCASSPSMDTNQPQHFGDGTRLSIL.

This chain connects TRBV5-6 to TRBJ1-1, with D perhaps matching TRBD1 (5 bases). V gave up 5 bases and J gave up 1 base, with 9 bases separating them. CDR3 length equals 13 residues. Germline CDR1 is SGHDT and CDR2 is YYEEEE. Here the CDR3 reads CASSHGGNTEAFF. In DNA form, the CDR3 reads TGTGCCAGCAGTCATGGGGGGAACACTGAAGCTTTCTTT. Full variable domain (missing parts from reference TRBV5-6 and TRBJ1-1): DAGVTQSPTHLIKTRGQQVTLRCSPKSGHDTVSWYQQALGQGPQFIFQYYEEEERQRGNFPDRFSGHQFPNYSSELNVNALLLGDSALYLCASSHGGNTEAFFGQGTRLTVV.

The rearrangement uses TRBV15 and TRBJ2-1; D uncertain. The V end was cut by 1 base, the J end by 0 bases, with 10 bases between. The germline CDR1 and CDR2 sequences are LNHNV and YYDKDF (reference sequence). CDR3 length: 16 residues. The CDR3 here is CATSRAGSRSYNEQFF. The CDR3 DNA reads as TGTGCCACCAGCAGAGCGGGCTCCCGCTCCTACAATGAGCAGTTCTTC. The whole variable domain, remainder taken from reference TRBV15 and TRBJ2-1, is DAMVIQNPRYQVTQFGKPVTLSCSQTLNHNVMYWYQQKSSQAPKLLFHYYDKDFNNEADTPDNFQSRRPNTSFCFLDIRSPGLGDTAMYLCATSRAGSRSYNEQFFGPGTRLTVL.

V and J are TRBV7-2 and TRBJ2-3; 7 bases line up with TRBD1. Per germline, CDR1 SGHTA and CDR2 FQGNSA. Trimming at V came to 5 bases and at J to 0 bases, leaving 2 bases not matched to a gene. This CDR3 contains 14 residues. CDR3: CASSRDRSTDTQYF. The CDR3, as DNA: TGTGCCAGCAGCCGGGACAGAAGCACAGATACGCAGTATTTT.

The CDR3 spells CASSLEPNQPQHF. The DNA for the CDR3 is TGTGCCAGCAGTTTGGAGCCCAATCAGCCCCAGCATTTT. This rearrangement joins TRBV12-3 or TRBV12-4 to TRBJ1-5; no firm D call. Trimming removed 3 bases from V and 3 bases from J, with 6 bases in between. This CDR3 comprises 13 residues.

This chain joins TRBV10-1 and TRBJ2-7; D call uncertain. The CDR3 contains 12 residues. Looked up from germline, CDR1 is WNHNN and CDR2 is SYGVQD (reference sequence). The V gene lost 0 bases and the J gene lost 7 bases, with 7 bases spanning the gap. The CDR3, as DNA: TGCGCCAGCAGTGAGTCGACCGAGGAGCAGTACTTC. Amino acids: CASSESTEEQYF.

The chain recombines TRBV5-8 with TRBJ1-2, with 8 bases identical to TRBD1. V lost 3 bases, J lost 2 bases, and 6 bases stayed unmatched. The CDR3 is 15 residues long. CDR1 is SGHTS, CDR2 YDEGEE, per germline. This CDR3 is CASSWSDRVNYGYTF. The CDR3 DNA reads TGTGCCAGCAGCTGGTCGGACAGGGTCAACTATGGCTACACCTTC.